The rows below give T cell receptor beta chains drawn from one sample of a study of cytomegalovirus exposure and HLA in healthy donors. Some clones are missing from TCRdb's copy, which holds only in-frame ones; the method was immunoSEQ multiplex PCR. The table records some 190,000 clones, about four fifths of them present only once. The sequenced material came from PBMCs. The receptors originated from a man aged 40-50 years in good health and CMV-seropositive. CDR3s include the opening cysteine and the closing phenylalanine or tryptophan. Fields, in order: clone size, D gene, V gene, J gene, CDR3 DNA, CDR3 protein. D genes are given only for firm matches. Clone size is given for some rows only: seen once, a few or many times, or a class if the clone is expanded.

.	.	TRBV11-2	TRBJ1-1	TGTGCCAGCAGCTTAAGTTCTCTCCCAGGGTGGACTGAAGCTTTCTTT	CASSLSSLPGWTEAFF
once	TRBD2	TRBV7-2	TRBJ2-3	TGTGCCAGCAGCTTAGCAGCGGGGGGGCCGAATACGCAGTATTTT	CASSLAAGGPNTQYF
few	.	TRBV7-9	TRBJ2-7	TGTGCCAGCAGCGTCCAGAGCGGCTCCTACGAGCAGTACTTC	CASSVQSGSYEQYF
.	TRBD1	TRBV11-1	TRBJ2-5	TGTGCCAGCAGCAACAGCGGGACAGGGGAGACCCAGTACTTC	CASSNSGTGETQYF
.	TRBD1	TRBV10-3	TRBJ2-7	TGTGCCACCGGGGGACAGGGCTACGAGCAGTACTTC	CATGGQGYEQYF
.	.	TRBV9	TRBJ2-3	TGTGCCAGCAGCGCCTCCCGCAGGGTAGATACGCAGTATTTT	CASSASRRVDTQYF
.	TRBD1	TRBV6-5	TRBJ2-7	TGTGCCAGCAGTTACACGACCCGGGACAGGGGTTACGAGCAGTACTTC	CASSYTTRDRGYEQYF
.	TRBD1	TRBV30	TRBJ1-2	TGTGCCTGGAGTGTACAGGGGGGCTTGGGCTACACCTTC	CAWSVQGGLGYTF
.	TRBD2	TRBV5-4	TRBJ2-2	TGTGCCAGCAGCTCCGGGACTAGAAACACCGGGGAGCTGTTTTTT	CASSSGTRNTGELFF
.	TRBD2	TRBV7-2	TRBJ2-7	TGTGCCAGCAGTGCCGGGCCGGGACTAGCTTCCTTC	CASSAGPGLASF
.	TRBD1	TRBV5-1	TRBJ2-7	TGCGCCAGCAGCTCCCCTGGGGGACAGGGGAACGAGCAGTACTTC	CASSSPGGQGNEQYF
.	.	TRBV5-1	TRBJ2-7	TGCGCCAGCAGCTTGGGGACACTTTCCTACGAGCAGTACTTC	CASSLGTLSYEQYF
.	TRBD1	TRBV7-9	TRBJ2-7	TGTGCCAGCAGCAGGACAGGGACCGAGCAGTACTTC	CASSRTGTEQYF
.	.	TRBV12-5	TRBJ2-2	TGTGCTAGTGGTTTGCACAGGCAGAACACCGGGGAGCTGTTTTTT	CASGLHRQNTGELFF
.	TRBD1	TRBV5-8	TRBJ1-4	TGTGCCAGCAGCTTCGGAATAGGGACAGGGAATGAAAAACTGTTTTTT	CASSFGIGTGNEKLFF
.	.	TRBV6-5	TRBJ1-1	TGTGCCAGCAGTCGCCAGGGGTTGAACACTGAAGCTTTCTTT	CASSRQGLNTEAFF
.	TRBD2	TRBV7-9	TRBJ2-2	TGTGCCAGCAGAAAACGGGGACTAGAGGCCGGGGAGCTGTTTTTT	CASRKRGLEAGELFF
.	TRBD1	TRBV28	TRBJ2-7	TGTGCCAGCGCGGAACCGGGACAGGGGGCTCGGGAGCAGTACTTC	CASAEPGQGAREQYF
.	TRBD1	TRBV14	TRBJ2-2	TGTGCCAGCAGCCCCCGGACAGGGACAGGGGAGCTGTTTTTT	CASSPRTGTGELFF
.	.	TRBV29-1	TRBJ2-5	TGCAGCGTTGGCGAGGCAGGGGCAGGGACCCAGTACTTC	CSVGEAGAGTQYF
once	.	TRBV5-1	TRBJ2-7	TGCGCCAGCAGCTTGGGACTACGTAGCTCCTACGAGCAGTACTTC	CASSLGLRSSYEQYF
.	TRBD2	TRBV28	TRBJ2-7	TGTGCCAGCAGTTCCCCCCGACTAGCAAGGAACTACGAGCAGTACTTC	CASSSPRLARNYEQYF
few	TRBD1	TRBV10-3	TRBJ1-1	TGTGCCATCAGAAGTCTGGACAGGATGAACACTGAAGCTTTCTTT	CAIRSLDRMNTEAFF
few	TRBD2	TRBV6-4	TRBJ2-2	TGTGCCAGCAGTCCGGGACTAGACACCGGGGAGCTGTTTTTT	CASSPGLDTGELFF
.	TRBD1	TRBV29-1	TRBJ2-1	TGCAGCGGTAGGACAGGGCAGGAGCAGTTCTTC	CSGRTGQEQFF
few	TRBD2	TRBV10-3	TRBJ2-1	TGTGCCATCAGTGAGTCTCTAGCGGGGAATTACAATGAGCAGTTCTTC	CAISESLAGNYNEQFF
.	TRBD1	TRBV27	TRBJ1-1	TGTGCCAGCAGAGCCGGGACAGGGAGAGCTGAAGCTTTCTTT	CASRAGTGRAEAFF
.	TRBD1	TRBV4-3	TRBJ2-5	TGCGCCAGCAGCCGGGGACAGGGTGAGGAGACCCAGTACTTC	CASSRGQGEETQYF